The 14 T cell receptor beta chains given below trace back to one sample, sequenced in a study of patients and donors after allogeneic stem cell transplantation. TCRdb reanalysed the RT-PCR reads using MiXCR and keeps one entry per CDR3 protein. The sample lists roughly 880,000 distinct CDR3 sequences, roughly 18% occurring once. The specimen sequenced was blood, either unsorted or a sorted T cell fraction (not recorded which). These TCRs come from a human donor who was either an allogeneic HSCT recipient or a stem cell or donor lymphocyte infusion donor (not recorded which). It is not recorded whose cells these are; they may come from a transplant donor.

This chain links TRBV11-2 with TRBJ2-2, with D perhaps TRBD1 (6 bases). The V end lost 1 base, the J end lost 5 bases, and 14 bases lay between the germline ends. The CDR3 has 16 amino acids. In germline, CDR1 is SGHAT, CDR2 FQNNGV. CDR3 nucleotide sequence: TGTGCCAGCAGCTTAGTGGGGACAAAATCGACCGGGGAGCTGTTTTTT. Protein product: CASSLVGTKSTGELFF.

This clonotype was counted only a few times. V and J are TRBV3-1 and TRBJ2-2; 9 bases are a match to TRBD2. Germline trimming cut 4 bases from V and 1 base from J; bases unmatched to any gene: 7. This CDR3 spans 17 amino acids. The V gene's germline CDR1 is LGHDT and CDR2 YNNKEL (reference sequence). The CDR3 spells CASSPKGLAVNTGELFF. DNA of the CDR3: TGTGCCAGCAGCCCCAAGGGACTAGCAGTGAACACCGGGGAGCTGTTTTTT. Using reference TRBV3-1 and TRBJ2-2 for the parts outside the CDR3, the full variable domain is DTAVSQTPKYLVTQMGNDKSIKCEQNLGHDTMYWYKQDSKKFLKIMFSYNNKELIINETVPNRFSPKSPDKAHLNLHINSLELGDSAVYFCASSPKGLAVNTGELFFGEGSRLTVL.

This clonotype was counted a few times. This chain joins TRBV5-4 and TRBJ2-3, with TRBD2 matching over 9 bases. V was pared by 7 bases and J by 4 bases, with 4 bases of the junction left unmatched. This CDR3 contains 13 residues. Germline V gene data show CDR1 as SGHNT and CDR2 as YYREEE (reference sequence). The CDR3 here is CASRGGRADTQYF. The DNA for the CDR3 is TGTGCCAGCCGGGGCGGGAGGGCAGATACGCAGTATTTT.

Written as DNA, the CDR3 is TGTGCCAGCTCACCAAAGGGACGCACAGATACGCAGTATTTT. Its translation: CASSPKGRTDTQYF. The chain uses TRBV18 and TRBJ2-3; D possibly uses TRBD1 or TRBD2 (5 bases each). Germline V lookup: CDR1 KGHSH, CDR2 LQKENI. The CDR3 contains 14 residues. Between the trimmed V and J ends, which lost 2 bases and 1 base, there was a span of 7 bases.

This clonotype was counted only a few times. This sequence joins TRBV3-1 and TRBJ2-5, with 9 bases lining up with TRBD2. The germline V gene encodes CDR1 LGHDT and CDR2 YNNKEL (reference sequence). The CDR3 has 16 residues. With V trimmed by 4 bases and J by 2 bases, 8 bases remained unmatched. CDR3 protein: CASSPRLAEDQETQYF. CDR3 coding DNA: TGTGCCAGCAGCCCGCGACTAGCGGAGGATCAAGAGACCCAGTACTTC.

The chain combines TRBV18 with TRBJ1-5; no clear D gene. Germline V lookup: CDR1 KGHSH, CDR2 LQKENI. The V end was cut by 1 base, the J end by 9 bases, with 22 bases between. The CDR3 contains 17 residues. CDR3 amino acids: CASSPLGRHATSMPQHF. CDR3 bases: TGTGCCAGCTCACCACTCGGGAGACACGCTACCTCCATGCCCCAGCATTTT.

The chain combines TRBV7-9 with TRBJ1-2; D is unresolved. The CDR3 covers 13 residues. Germline CDR1 and CDR2: SEHNR and FQNEAQ (reference sequence). V shed 7 bases and J shed 2 bases, with 11 bases lying between them. The CDR3: CASTPGSNYGYTF. CDR3 DNA sequence: TGTGCCAGCACCCCCGGGTCCAACTATGGCTACACCTTC.

The chain couples TRBV11-1 to TRBJ2-2; TRBD1 matches at 7 bases. CDR3 length equals 16 residues. Germline lookup yields CDR1 SGHAT and CDR2 FQDESV (reference sequence). J gave up 4 bases and V 5 bases, and 10 bases lay outside the gene matches. CDR3 bases: TGTGCCAGCAGCCCAAGGGGGCACAGGTCCACCGGGGAGCTGTTTTTT. This encodes CASSPRGHRSTGELFF.

This clonotype was detected ten times or more. The chain has TRBV7-6 and TRBJ2-2; no clear D gene. The ends were cut back, 2 bases at V and 1 base at J, with 5 bases in the middle. Germline V lookup: CDR1 SGHVS, CDR2 FNYEAQ. This CDR3 comprises 14 residues. The chain's CDR3 is CASSLIRNTGELFF. The CDR3 coding sequence is TGTGCCAGCAGCTTAATACGGAACACCGGGGAGCTGTTTTTT. Complete variable domain (other parts from reference TRBV7-6 and TRBJ2-2): GAGVSQSPRYKVTKRGQDVALRCDPISGHVSLYWYRQALGQGPEFLTYFNYEAQQDKSGLPNDRFSAERPEGSISTLTIQRTEQRDSAMYRCASSLIRNTGELFFGEGSRLTVL.

The chain couples TRBV7-9 to TRBJ1-5; D unclear. This CDR3 contains 15 residues. From germline, CDR1 is SEHNR and CDR2 FQNEAQ (reference sequence). V lost 2 bases, J lost 9 bases, and 17 bases lay in between. CDR3 coding DNA: TGTGCCAGCAGCTTAAAGGAGGGTAGGGCGGGGCCCCAGCATTTT. This translates into CASSLKEGRAGPQHF.

The V gene is TRBV4-1, the J gene TRBJ2-1; D is possibly TRBD2 (6 bases). The CDR3 runs 12 residues. Trimming pared 1 base from V and 14 bases from J, leaving 12 bases between. CDR1 and CDR2 from the germline V gene are MGHRA and YSYEKL. The CDR3 protein is CASSQVGRGKFF. The CDR3 coding sequence is TGCGCCAGCAGCCAAGTGGGACGGGGGAAGTTCTTC.

This clonotype was observed at least ten times. This chain links TRBV12-3 or TRBV12-4 with TRBJ2-5, with 7 bases fitting TRBD2. The CDR3 is 14 amino acids. Losses at the gene ends were 6 bases for V and 2 bases for J; bases not matched to a gene: 6. The CDR3 spells CASSQLARQETQYF. The CDR3 coding sequence is TGTGCCAGCAGCCAACTAGCGCGGCAAGAGACCCAGTACTTC.

The chain employs TRBV27 and TRBJ2-5, with D possibly being TRBD1 (5 bases). The V gene's germline CDR1 is MNHEY and CDR2 SMNVEV (reference sequence). The V end lost 6 bases, the J end lost 3 bases, and 14 bases lay between the germline ends. This CDR3 is 14 amino acids long. The CDR3: CASRTYTGEETQYF. As DNA, the CDR3 is TGTGCCAGCAGAACCTATACAGGAGAAGAGACCCAGTACTTC.

This clonotype showed up just a few times. The V and J genes are TRBV20-1 and TRBJ1-2; D is possibly TRBD1 (5 bases). The ends were cut back, 0 bases at V and 12 bases at J, with 23 bases in the middle. This CDR3 region has 15 residues. Germline V lookup: CDR1 DFQATT, CDR2 SNEGSKA (reference sequence). The CDR3 loop reads CSARDTLDSPPGNTF. The CDR3 DNA is TGCAGTGCTAGAGATACCCTAGACAGCCCGCCCGGCAACACCTTC.